This T cell receptor (beta chain) was observed in a study of blood T cell repertoires in COVID-19. Study-wide background: Material from acute and convalescent COVID-19 was sourced from the United States, Italy and Spain.

Germline values: CDR1 LGHNA, CDR2 YSLEER. This CDR3 comprises 18 residues. Trimming cost V 0 bases and J 0 bases, with 15 bases left between them. Produced via immunoSEQ multiplex PCR; TCRdb's table is partial and in-frame only. The sample has approximately 190,000 clones, approximately 82% seen once. The receptor was derived from a human donor with acute or convalescent COVID-19. The donor label of this sample is uncertain. The chain couples TRBV4-3 to TRBJ2-1; the D is unclear. The sample comprised peripheral blood. CDR3 coding DNA: TGCGCCAGCAGCCAAGATTCCCCCGGAGTTTCCTCCTACAATGAGCAGTTCTTC. This translates into CASSQDSPGVSSYNEQFF.